A selection of T cell receptor beta chains follows, all from one sample in a study of T-cell reconstitution after alpha-beta-depleted transplantation in children. TCRdb used MiXCR to reprocess the PCR reads, holding one entry per CDR3 protein. The repertoire has fewer than 400,000 distinct CDR3 sequences, over 20% of them found once; the top ten carry approximately 3.8%. The source material was PBMCs from the stem cell graft donor, sampled from the stem cell graft. The receptors come from a human donor who donated a stem cell graft to a child with acute myeloid leukemia. Each CDR3 is given with its conserved first and last residue. The D gene is left open where the match is weak. Rows give clone size only sometimes, using once, few, many, or a class for an expanded clone.

V	size	D	J	length	DNA	CDR3
TRBV28	NA	NA	TRBJ1-5	15	TGTGCCAGCGAGACAGGAAAATATAGCAATCAGCCCCAGCATTTT	CASETGKYSNQPQHF
TRBV28	NA	TRBD2	TRBJ2-5	16	TGTGCCAGCAGTTTCAACCTAGCGGACCCCCAAGAGACCCAGTACTTC	CASSFNLADPQETQYF
TRBV3-1	few	NA	TRBJ2-5	15	TGTGCCAGCAGCCAACTTCGAATTTCGTTCGAGACCCAGTACTTC	CASSQLRISFETQYF
TRBV5-4	few	NA	TRBJ2-5	14	TGTGCCAGCAGCCCAAGGGGGATGTGGGAGACCCAGTACTTC	CASSPRGMWETQYF
TRBV27	NA	TRBD2	TRBJ2-4	16	TGTGCCAGCAGTCACCTCCTCGCAGCGGGAGTGAACATTCAGTACTTC	CASSHLLAAGVNIQYF
TRBV7-2	few	NA	TRBJ2-2	13	TGTGCCAGCAGCCAAGGACCGGGGGGGGAGCTGTTTTTT	CASSQGPGGELFF
TRBV12-3/TRBV12-4	few	NA	TRBJ1-1	13	TGTGCCAGCACCCGAACCGTGGGCACTGAAGCTTTCTTT	CASTRTVGTEAFF
TRBV6-1	few	TRBD1	TRBJ1-1	14	TGTGCCAGCATAGGGACAGGCGTGAACACTGAAGCTTTCTTT	CASIGTGVNTEAFF
TRBV29-1	NA	TRBD1	TRBJ1-5	18	TGCAGCCCCGGCCAGGGACAGGGGGCCTTACCTCGCAATCAGCCCCAGCATTTT	CSPGQGQGALPRNQPQHF
TRBV12-3/TRBV12-4	NA	NA	TRBJ1-4	14	TGTGCCAGCAGTTTAGTAGGGGAAAGGGAAAAACTGTTTTTT	CASSLVGEREKLFF
TRBV12-3/TRBV12-4	once	TRBD2	TRBJ2-7	15	TGTGCCAGCAGTTTGAGGGTAGCGGGAGTCTACGAGCAGTACTTC	CASSLRVAGVYEQYF
TRBV30	NA	NA	TRBJ2-1	12	TGTGCCTGGAGATGGGTGAACAATGAGCAGTTCTTC	CAWRWVNNEQFF
TRBV29-1	few	NA	TRBJ2-7	13	TGCAGCGTTGAAGGTCGCCATACCTACGAGCAGTACTTC	CSVEGRHTYEQYF
TRBV12-3/TRBV12-4	NA	NA	TRBJ2-3	15	TGTGCCAGCTCCAAAGGGGGATACTACACAGATACGCAGTATTTT	CASSKGGYYTDTQYF
TRBV20-1	NA	NA	TRBJ2-3	13	TGCAGTTCAGTCGACGTTAGCACAGATACGCAGTATTTT	CSSVDVSTDTQYF
TRBV20-1	NA	NA	TRBJ2-3	12	TGCAGTGCTAGGTCACTTGCAGATACGCAGTATTTT	CSARSLADTQYF
TRBV13	NA	TRBD1	TRBJ2-1	15	TGTGCCAGCAGCTCCCGGGACAGGGGGGACAATGAGCAGTTCTTC	CASSSRDRGDNEQFF
TRBV20-1	many	NA	TRBJ2-7	13	TGCAGTGCTAGAGTGCTATTGGGCTACGAGCAGTACTTC	CSARVLLGYEQYF
TRBV5-6	NA	TRBD1	TRBJ2-7	14	TGTGCCAGTACCCTTTCGACAGGGGGCGACGAGCAGTACTTC	CASTLSTGGDEQYF
TRBV15	NA	NA	TRBJ2-7	14	TGTGCCACCAGCAGAGATCCGAGAGGCAGCGAGCAGTACTTC	CATSRDPRGSEQYF
TRBV5-1	NA	NA	TRBJ2-1	14	TGCGCCAACCGACACTCTAGCTCCTACAATGAGCAGTTCTTC	CANRHSSSYNEQFF
TRBV4-1	NA	NA	TRBJ2-7	15	TGCGCCAGCAGCCAATACCGGGACTTATCCTACGAGCAGTACTTC	CASSQYRDLSYEQYF
TRBV5-6	few	NA	TRBJ2-1	14	TGTGCCAGCAGCGGTGCTAGCCCTTACAATGAGCAGTTCTTC	CASSGASPYNEQFF
TRBV20-1	many	TRBD1	TRBJ1-6	14	TGCAGTGCTAGAGAGGACAGGGGCTATTCACCCCTCCACTTT	CSAREDRGYSPLHF
TRBV3-1	NA	TRBD2	TRBJ2-2	18	TGTGCCAGCAGCCAAGAAAATAGCGGGAACTGGAACACCGGGGAGCTGTTTTTT	CASSQENSGNWNTGELFF
TRBV5-5	NA	NA	TRBJ2-4	14	TGTGCCAGCAGCTTGGCGGGAGCCAAAAACATTCAGTACTTC	CASSLAGAKNIQYF
TRBV25-1	few	TRBD2	TRBJ2-2	17	TGTGCCAGCAGTGACGGACTAGCGGGAAGTCCCACCGGGGAGCTGTTTTTT	CASSDGLAGSPTGELFF
TRBV5-1	NA	NA	TRBJ2-6	17	TGCGCCAGCAGCTTGGGGCAGTCTCTTTCTGGGGCCAACGTCCTGACTTTC	CASSLGQSLSGANVLTF
TRBV10-1	NA	NA	TRBJ2-5	12	TGCGCCAGCAGTGACCTGGGGCGGACCCAGTACTTC	CASSDLGRTQYF
TRBV10-3	many	TRBD1	TRBJ2-5	14	TGTGCCATCAGTGATCAGGGGGTCGGGGAGACCCAGTACTTC	CAISDQGVGETQYF
TRBV11-2	few	NA	TRBJ2-3	15	TGTGCCAGCAGCTTAGTCGGTGGTTACACAGATACGCAGTATTTT	CASSLVGGYTDTQYF
TRBV20-1	many	TRBD1	TRBJ1-1	14	TGCAGTGCTCCAAAGACAGGGATCAACACTGAAGCTTTCTTT	CSAPKTGINTEAFF
TRBV20-1	NA	NA	TRBJ2-7	13	TGCAGTGCTAGAGATCAGGGTCGCTACGAGCAGTACTTC	CSARDQGRYEQYF
TRBV7-9	NA	TRBD2	TRBJ2-1	14	TGTGCCAGCAGCCCCGGGACTAGCGCCAATGAGCAGTTCTTC	CASSPGTSANEQFF
TRBV15	NA	TRBD1	TRBJ2-1	17	TGTGCCACCAGCAGAGAGGACAGGGGCGCTCTCTACAATGAGCAGTTCTTC	CATSREDRGALYNEQFF
TRBV12-3/TRBV12-4	few	NA	TRBJ1-2	13	TGTGCCAGCTCTTCCGAGTGGGCTTATGGCTACACCTTC	CASSSEWAYGYTF
TRBV24-1	NA	TRBD2	TRBJ2-1	14	TGTGCCACCAGTGGAACGGGAGGATACAATGAGCAGTTCTTC	CATSGTGGYNEQFF
TRBV28	few	NA	TRBJ2-5	12	TGTGCCAGCAAAGGGGTATTGGAGACCCAGTACTTC	CASKGVLETQYF
TRBV3-1	NA	TRBD2	TRBJ2-2	20	TGTGCCAGCAGCCAAGCCCGAGAGGGGGGACTAGCGGGAGACACCGGGGAGCTGTTTTTT	CASSQAREGGLAGDTGELFF
TRBV7-9	few	NA	TRBJ1-2	16	TGTGCCAGCAGCTTAGACCGGGACACCTCTAACTATGGCTACACCTTC	CASSLDRDTSNYGYTF
TRBV19	few	TRBD1	TRBJ2-5	14	TGTGCCAGTAGTATGGAGACAGGGGAAGAGACCCAGTACTTC	CASSMETGEETQYF
TRBV20-1	few	TRBD1	TRBJ2-7	14	TGCAGTGCGGGGAGACAGGGGGTATCCTACGAGCAGTACTTC	CSAGRQGVSYEQYF
TRBV12-3/TRBV12-4	many	NA	TRBJ1-1	12	TGTGCCAGCAGGACACAGGTCGCTGAAGCTTTCTTT	CASRTQVAEAFF
TRBV29-1	many	TRBD1	TRBJ2-1	14	TGCAGCGCCCGAGCCGGGACAGGGAACAATGAGCAGTTCTTC	CSARAGTGNNEQFF
TRBV12-3/TRBV12-4	many	TRBD2	TRBJ2-1	17	TGTGCCAGCAGCGACGGGACTAGCGGGAGGTTCTACAATGAGCAGTTCTTC	CASSDGTSGRFYNEQFF
TRBV5-1	NA	NA	TRBJ2-1	13	TGCGCCAGCAGCTCGACTAGTTTTAATGAGCAGTTCTTC	CASSSTSFNEQFF
TRBV29-1	few	TRBD2	TRBJ2-2	15	TGCAGCGTGACCCCCAGCGGGAGGAAGGTCGGGGAGCTGTTTTTT	CSVTPSGRKVGELFF
TRBV20-1	many	NA	TRBJ2-7	16	TGCAGTGCTATTCCGCTAAGACCATCCGAAATTTACGAGCAGTACTTC	CSAIPLRPSEIYEQYF
TRBV20-1	few	TRBD2	TRBJ2-1	17	TGCAGTGCTTCCGGGACTAGCGGGAGGGCCTCCCACAATGAGCAGTTCTTC	CSASGTSGRASHNEQFF